These T cell receptor beta chains were read from a single sample in a study of tumor-infiltrating lymphocytes in primary liver carcinoma. TCRdb fed the multiplex PCR reads into MiXCR, producing one record per CDR3 protein. The data contain about 54,000 distinct CDR3 sequences, about 68% of them singletons. The sequenced sample was liver tumor tissue from sampling region 2. Receptors were obtained from a man in his forties with primary liver carcinoma and hepatitis B virus infection. Both conserved end residues are part of each CDR3. The D gene is left open where the match is weak. Size is stated for part of the rows, as once, few or many counts, or as a class when the clone is expanded.

D gene	clone size	V gene	J gene	CDR3 DNA	CDR3 protein
TRBD2	-	TRBV7-8	TRBJ2-7	TGTGCCAGCGGCGTTAGCGGGATAGTTTACGAGCAGTACTTC	CASGVSGIVYEQYF
-	few	TRBV4-1	TRBJ2-1	TGCGCAAGCAGCCACGCTTCTAGCGTCGAGCAGTTCTTC	CASSHASSVEQFF
-	few	TRBV11-2	TRBJ2-5	TGTGCCAGCAGATCCCGGGCCTCGGCCTACCAAAAGACCCAGTACTTC	CASRSRASAYQKTQYF
-	once	TRBV12-3/TRBV12-4	TRBJ2-7	TGTGCCAGCACACGACTGGAATACTACGGGCAGTACTTC	CASTRLEYYGQYF
-	-	TRBV6-5	TRBJ2-7	TGTACCAGCCGAGGGTTGATGCATGACGAGCAATACTTC	CTSRGLMHDEQYF
-	many	TRBV21-1	TRBJ2-5	TGTGCCAGCAGCGGATCGGGACAGGGGAGGGAGACCCAGTACTTC	CASSGSGQGRETQYF
TRBD2	-	TRBV7-8	TRBJ2-1	TGTACCAGCAGCTCCGGACTAGCGGGAGCGGAGCAGATCTTC	CTSSSGLAGAEQIF
TRBD2	many	TRBV5-1	TRBJ2-3	TGCGCCAGCAGTTTTGGAAGGTTAGCGGGAAGTCTTTCTGCAGATACGCAGTATTTT	CASSFGRLAGSLSADTQYF
TRBD1	many	TRBV24-1	TRBJ2-5	TGTGCCACCAGTGATTCACGCCGGGACAGCCAAGAGACCCAGTACTTC	CATSDSRRDSQETQYF
-	-	TRBV4-1	TRBJ1-2	TGCGCCAGCAGCGAGACAGCTAACTATGACACCACCTTC	CASSETANYDTTF
-	-	TRBV6-6	TRBJ1-1	TGTGCCAGCAATACCGATGGGGCGAACACAGAAGCTTTCTTT	CASNTDGANTEAFF
-	-	TRBV12-3/TRBV12-4	TRBJ1-4	TGTGCCAGCAGTTTACAGGGGAGGGGTGAAAAACTACTTTTT	CASSLQGRGEKLLF
TRBD2	-	TRBV11-2	TRBJ2-7	TGTGACAACAGCTTAGTGGCGGGAGGGCCGTACGAGCAGTACTTC	CDNSLVAGGPYEQYF
TRBD1	-	TRBV11-2	TRBJ2-6	TGTGCCAACCGTGCCGGACAGGGCAGCTCTGGGGCCAACGTCCTGACTTTC	CANRAGQGSSGANVLTF
-	-	TRBV6-5	TRBJ2-5	TGTGCCAGTAGTTACGGAAGGTCGGACCCGGAGGCAGAGACCCAGTACTTC	CASSYGRSDPEAETQYF
TRBD2	-	TRBV12-3/TRBV12-4	TRBJ2-1	TGTGCCAGCAGGGGACTAGCGGGTGAGCGATTCTTC	CASRGLAGERFF
TRBD2	-	TRBV12-3/TRBV12-4	TRBJ2-7	TGTGCCAACAGTGTCCTCGGGAGGGCCATGGAAGAGCAGTACTTT	CANSVLGRAMEEQYF
TRBD1	-	TRBV7-3	TRBJ2-2	TGTGCCAGCGGCTCACAACCATCACAGGGGTCCGGGGAGCTGTTTTTT	CASGSQPSQGSGELFF
-	few	TRBV11-3	TRBJ2-3	TGTGCCAGCAACTCCGGTGGAGGAGGCTCATATACGCAGTATTTT	CASNSGGGGSYTQYF
-	-	TRBV29-1	TRBJ2-1	TGCAGCGTCGTTCTAGCGTCTATGCAGCAGTTCTTC	CSVVLASMQQFF
-	-	TRBV11-2	TRBJ2-1	TGTGCCAGCAGCTTAGAGGTGGGAGCTGAGCAGTTCTTC	CASSLEVGAEQFF
TRBD2	medium-sized	TRBV29-1	TRBJ2-1	TGCAGCGTTCCGACTAGCGGCAACTACAATGAGCAGTTCTTC	CSVPTSGNYNEQFF